The entry that follows covers one T cell receptor beta chain sequence. Its antigen remains unidentified. Qualities for individual bases were not recorded, and no much larger clone is one base off. The library relied on 5' RACE. Sequencing relied on an Illumina HiSeq 2500. A second PCR of roughly 7 to 11 cycles was run with a J-beta primer mix and a sample-barcoded 5' primer. A unique molecular identifier was introduced onto each TCR beta cDNA molecule by a template-switch 5' adaptor carrying 12 random nucleotides. Each sample yielded at least 2.5 million CDR3-containing paired-end reads. The Mint cDNA synthesis kit, primed by a TRBC-specific oligonucleotide, was used to synthesize first-strand cDNA from all RNA. Following uracil-DNA glycosylase treatment, all cDNA underwent a first 18-cycle PCR with the universal primers M1SS and BC2_uni_R. The original methods were these. For normalization, 1 million high-quality reads, each with a distinct molecular identifier, were randomly selected from each sample. Instead of being binned into consensus sequences, reads with shared molecular identifiers were discarded. MiTCR, with a Q25 quality threshold and the strictest error-elimination algorithm, was used for CDR3 identification, clonotype clustering and error correction. Lower-bound total TCR beta diversity was estimated with a nonparametric unseen species model using Euler transformation. TCRdb reworked the public reads: Q25 trimming with fastp, MiXCR clone assembly, productive beta chains retained. Here each entry gathers all rows of one CDR3 protein and keeps the most common genes and DNA. TCRdb's processing, not the study's, gives the V and J calls here. Across this sample there are 550,000 to 600,000 distinct CDR3 sequences, with around half seen only once. Together, the top ten hold 20% to 25% of the sample.

Here V drops 3 bases and J drops 3 bases, and the junction holds 11 bases not matched to any gene. For CDR1 and CDR2, the germline V gene lists SGHRS and YFSETQ. The CDR3 goes from the cysteine to the phenylalanine over 16 residues. Kept here is only the CDR3 DNA, which spans 48 bases and is read in frame from base 1. This record belongs to a study of blood T cells in healthy people across ages (dated by TCRdb to about 2015). In the study overall: In model experiments, template switching captured roughly one uniquely barcoded TCR beta cDNA molecule for every two T cells. Donors of different ages were randomly distributed across sequencing lanes to avoid experimental bias. Using the same blood draw, the study looked at two additional independent replicas of 1 million unique cDNA reads for two donors, one aged 18 to 29 and the other aged 80 or older. The study measured age-related changes in TCR beta repertoire diversity using deep sequencing normalized with unique cDNA molecular identifiers. The donors were split into four age groups: young (average around 15 years), middle-aged (39), aged (roughly 60) and long-lived (roughly 80).

The roughly 39 donors, aged 6 to 90 years, were systemically healthy Caucasian individuals from Russia. Approximately 9 milliliters of peripheral blood were collected from each donor into EDTA-treated Vacutainer tubes. PBMCs were isolated by Ficoll-Paque density-gradient centrifugation, with at least 7 million obtained per sample. Trizol reagent was used to extract total RNA from the PBMCs, yielding at least 5.5 micrograms per sample. For every donor, flow cytometry on a PBMC aliquot measured the percentage of naive CD45RAhigh/CD27high T cells. The full study reports these points: The CMV infection status of donors was not known, potentially confounding age-related changes in expanded clonotypes. Observed TCR beta diversity per million T cells fell roughly linearly with age, and a significant reduction was already apparent by age approximately 40. A strong correlation was found between observed TCR beta diversity and the percentage of naive T cells measured by flow cytometry. Estimates of total diversity based on one million sequenced T cells were considered lower bounds and underestimates. Because profiling used bulk unsorted PBMCs, naive and antigen-experienced compartments could not be compared conclusively. Compared with the aged group, the long-lived group had more naive CD4+ T cells, fewer expanded clones and increased TCR diversity, a pattern suggesting age selection.

The chain employs TRBV5-1 and TRBJ1-2, and 7 junctional nucleotides match TRBD1. This clonotype was sampled from a man aged 80 or over in good health. The source material was blood. The sequenced DNA: TGCGCCAGCAGCTCCCTGGCGGGACAGCCAGACTATGGCTACACCTTC. Translated, it gives CASSSLAGQPDYGYTF.